A selection of T cell receptor beta chains follows, all from one sample in a study of blood T cell repertoires in COVID-19. Using immunoSEQ multiplex PCR, the repertoire was profiled, and TCRdb retains in-frame clones only, with some absent. Of 350,000 to 400,000 clones in the sample, approximately 90% are singletons; the top ten hold roughly 1.2%. The sample consisted of PBMCs or T cells enriched from blood (not recorded which). Receptors were obtained from a woman aged 18-29 years who had recovered from COVID-19. The CDR3 runs from the conserved cysteine through the conserved F or W. The order of the fields is clone size, D gene, V gene, J gene, CDR3 DNA, CDR3 protein. D genes are given only for firm matches. The size entry is marked missing in some rows and otherwise reads once, few, many or a size class.

size: NA; D: NA; V: TRBV6-6; J: TRBJ1-6; DNA: TGTGCCAGCAGTTCCTTACAGGGCCCTTCACCCCTCCACTTT; CDR3: CASSSLQGPSPLHF
size: NA; D: TRBD2; V: TRBV11-2; J: TRBJ2-5; DNA: TGTGCCAGCAGCTCCTGGACTAGCGGGGCAGAGACCCAGTACTTC; CDR3: CASSSWTSGAETQYF
size: NA; D: TRBD1; V: TRBV10-1; J: TRBJ2-5; DNA: TGCGCCAGCAGTGAGTCGATGACAGGGCGAGAGACCCAGTACTTC; CDR3: CASSESMTGRETQYF
size: NA; D: TRBD2; V: TRBV4-3; J: TRBJ2-5; DNA: TGCGCCAGCAGCCAATTAGCGGGGGTAATGGAGACCCAGTACTTC; CDR3: CASSQLAGVMETQYF
size: NA; D: TRBD2; V: TRBV9; J: TRBJ2-3; DNA: TGTGCCAGCAGCGCGGGGGGAGGGGGCACAGATACGCAGTATTTT; CDR3: CASSAGGGGTDTQYF
size: NA; D: TRBD2; V: TRBV6-5; J: TRBJ2-4; DNA: TGTGCCAGCAGAGCAAGGGGACTAGCGGGGCCCATTCAGTACTTC; CDR3: CASRARGLAGPIQYF
size: few; D: TRBD1; V: TRBV2; J: TRBJ1-1; DNA: TGTGCCAGCCCCGGACAGGGGGCAGTCGGAGGCACTGAAGCTTTCTTT; CDR3: CASPGQGAVGGTEAFF
size: NA; D: NA; V: TRBV5-4; J: TRBJ2-4; DNA: TGTGCCAGCAGCTTTGGAGGCCAGCTAGCCAAAAACATTCAGTACTTC; CDR3: CASSFGGQLAKNIQYF
size: once; D: NA; V: TRBV11-2; J: TRBJ1-2; DNA: TGTGCCAGCAGCCGACTGGACAGTCTCTACTATGGCTACACCTTC; CDR3: CASSRLDSLYYGYTF
size: NA; D: TRBD1; V: TRBV12-3/TRBV12-4; J: TRBJ1-1; DNA: TGTGCCAGCAGTTTTGACAGGGCCACTGAAGCTTTCTTT; CDR3: CASSFDRATEAFF
size: NA; D: NA; V: TRBV11-2; J: TRBJ1-2; DNA: TGTGCCAGCAGATTGGAGGCCGTGGGCTACACCTTC; CDR3: CASRLEAVGYTF
size: NA; D: NA; V: TRBV5-1; J: TRBJ2-2; DNA: TGCGCCAGCAGCTTGGACAGGGCTAACACCGGGGAGCTGTTTTTT; CDR3: CASSLDRANTGELFF
size: NA; D: TRBD1; V: TRBV6-5; J: TRBJ1-2; DNA: TGTGCCAGCACCCCCGGACAGGGGGCCTATGGCTACACCTTC; CDR3: CASTPGQGAYGYTF
size: NA; D: NA; V: TRBV4-1; J: TRBJ2-2; DNA: TGCGCCAGCAGCCAAGAACAGGGTGGGGACGGGGAGCTGTTTTTT; CDR3: CASSQEQGGDGELFF
size: once; D: NA; V: TRBV6-1; J: TRBJ1-1; DNA: TGTGCCAGCAGTGAAGTCGAGGGGCGCGGGGACACTGAAGCTTTCTTT; CDR3: CASSEVEGRGDTEAFF
size: NA; D: NA; V: TRBV2; J: TRBJ1-4; DNA: TGTGCCAGCAGTCAGATGACAGGAGTTAATGAAAAACTGTTTTTT; CDR3: CASSQMTGVNEKLFF
size: few; D: TRBD1; V: TRBV29-1; J: TRBJ1-2; DNA: TGCAGCGTAGAGGACAGGGGGTTAGGCGGCTACACCTTC; CDR3: CSVEDRGLGGYTF
size: few; D: NA; V: TRBV24-1; J: TRBJ2-2; DNA: TGTGCCACCAGTGAACAGCCCCCGAACACCGGGGAGCTGTTTTTT; CDR3: CATSEQPPNTGELFF
size: once; D: NA; V: TRBV7-6; J: TRBJ2-5; DNA: TGTGCCAGCAGCTTAGATCTTGAGGACAGACGCCAAGAGACCCAGTACTTC; CDR3: CASSLDLEDRRQETQYF
size: NA; D: NA; V: TRBV5-1; J: TRBJ2-1; DNA: TGCGCCAGCAGCCCGGTGTTACGGAATGAGCAGTTCTTC; CDR3: CASSPVLRNEQFF
size: NA; D: TRBD1; V: TRBV27; J: TRBJ1-2; DNA: TGTGCCAGCAGTCCGAATCCGACAGGGAACTATGGCTACACCTTC; CDR3: CASSPNPTGNYGYTF
size: NA; D: TRBD2; V: TRBV18; J: TRBJ2-7; DNA: TGTGCCAGCTCACTAGAGGCTAGCGGGGGGGACGAGCAGTACTTC; CDR3: CASSLEASGGDEQYF
size: once; D: NA; V: TRBV12-3/TRBV12-4; J: TRBJ1-3; DNA: TGTGCCAGCACCGAGGTGTCGGGAAACACCATATATTTT; CDR3: CASTEVSGNTIYF
size: once; D: NA; V: TRBV9; J: TRBJ1-1; DNA: TGTGCCAGCAGCATGACAGCGAACACTGAAGCTTTCTTT; CDR3: CASSMTANTEAFF
size: NA; D: NA; V: TRBV19; J: TRBJ1-2; DNA: TGTGCCAGTAGTATAGCGGGTGCCAACTATGGCTACACCTTC; CDR3: CASSIAGANYGYTF
size: NA; D: TRBD1; V: TRBV9; J: TRBJ1-2; DNA: TGTGCCAGCAGCGTAGATGAGACAGGGGTTCCCTATGGCTACACCTTC; CDR3: CASSVDETGVPYGYTF
size: once; D: TRBD2; V: TRBV5-1; J: TRBJ2-3; DNA: TGCGCCAGCAGTCAGCGGGGGGGAACCCCAGATACGCAGTATTTT; CDR3: CASSQRGGTPDTQYF
size: NA; D: TRBD1; V: TRBV7-2; J: TRBJ1-3; DNA: TGTGCCAGCAGCCTAGACAGGGGAGCTGGAAACACCATATATTTT; CDR3: CASSLDRGAGNTIYF
size: NA; D: NA; V: TRBV2; J: TRBJ1-4; DNA: TGTGCCAGCAGTGAAGCAGGTCTCGGGGAAAAACTGTTTTTT; CDR3: CASSEAGLGEKLFF
size: NA; D: NA; V: TRBV15; J: TRBJ2-5; DNA: TGTGCCACCAGCGTAAAGGGCGGGGAGACCCAGTACTTC; CDR3: CATSVKGGETQYF
size: NA; D: TRBD2; V: TRBV9; J: TRBJ2-1; DNA: TGTGCCAGCAGCGTAGTGGGAGGGGAGGGCGGCCCTTACGGTGAGCAGTTCTTC; CDR3: CASSVVGGEGGPYGEQFF
size: NA; D: TRBD1; V: TRBV11-2; J: TRBJ1-2; DNA: TGTGCCAGCAGCTCCATAGGACAGGGGGTTGGCTACACCTTC; CDR3: CASSSIGQGVGYTF
size: NA; D: NA; V: TRBV5-3; J: TRBJ2-7; DNA: TGTGCCAGAAGCTTTAGAGTCGAGCAGTACTTC; CDR3: CARSFRVEQYF
size: NA; D: NA; V: TRBV7-9; J: TRBJ2-1; DNA: TGTGCCAGCAGCTTTAGAGAGGGCTATGAGCAGTTCTTC; CDR3: CASSFREGYEQFF
size: once; D: TRBD2; V: TRBV2; J: TRBJ2-3; DNA: TGTGCCAGCAGGCGTCGGACTAGCGGGGGAGCAGATACGCAGTATTTT; CDR3: CASRRRTSGGADTQYF
size: NA; D: TRBD1; V: TRBV12-3/TRBV12-4; J: TRBJ2-1; DNA: TGTGCCAGCAGCAGGGGGAATGAGCAGTTCTTC; CDR3: CASSRGNEQFF
size: NA; D: NA; V: TRBV10-3; J: TRBJ2-1; DNA: TGTGCCATCAGTGAGACGGGGGACAGCTACAATGAGCAGTTCTTC; CDR3: CAISETGDSYNEQFF
size: NA; D: TRBD1; V: TRBV27; J: TRBJ2-5; DNA: TGTGCCAGCCGGAAGGGGACAGGGATTCAAGAGACCCAGTACTTC; CDR3: CASRKGTGIQETQYF
size: NA; D: NA; V: TRBV4-2; J: TRBJ1-1; DNA: TGTGCCAGCAGCCCGCAGGAGGCGAGGAACACTGAAGCTTTCTTT; CDR3: CASSPQEARNTEAFF
size: NA; D: TRBD2; V: TRBV7-9; J: TRBJ2-5; DNA: TGTGCCAGCAGCGGACTAGCGGGGGGGCGTTGGGAGACCCAGTACTTC; CDR3: CASSGLAGGRWETQYF
size: NA; D: TRBD1; V: TRBV4-1; J: TRBJ2-1; DNA: TGCGCCAGCAGGGGCCCAGGGGGCTATGAGCAGTTCTTC; CDR3: CASRGPGGYEQFF
size: NA; D: NA; V: TRBV14; J: TRBJ1-2; DNA: TGTGCCAGCAGCCAACTAAAGGGAGGCGGCTACACCTTC; CDR3: CASSQLKGGGYTF
size: NA; D: TRBD1; V: TRBV9; J: TRBJ1-4; DNA: TGTGCCAGCAGCGAGGGAGCCCCCGGGACAGGGCCTAATGAAAAACTGTTTTTT; CDR3: CASSEGAPGTGPNEKLFF
size: NA; D: NA; V: TRBV7-3; J: TRBJ1-5; DNA: TGTGCCAGCAGCTTAACGGGGACAAGCAATCAGCCCCAGCATTTT; CDR3: CASSLTGTSNQPQHF
size: NA; D: NA; V: TRBV5-1; J: TRBJ1-1; DNA: TGCGCCAGCAGCTTAGAACAGGGCGTGTTTGACACTGAAGCTTTCTTT; CDR3: CASSLEQGVFDTEAFF
size: NA; D: NA; V: TRBV30; J: TRBJ1-2; DNA: TGTGCCTGGAGCCCGTCGGCAGGGGTTCACTATGGCTACACCTTC; CDR3: CAWSPSAGVHYGYTF
size: few; D: NA; V: TRBV7-9; J: TRBJ2-7; DNA: TGTGCCAGCAGCCGGGGGTACGGCGAGCAGTACTTC; CDR3: CASSRGYGEQYF
size: many; D: NA; V: TRBV7-8; J: TRBJ1-2; DNA: TGTGCCAGCAGACCACAAGGGGCTACCGGCTACACCTTC; CDR3: CASRPQGATGYTF
size: NA; D: NA; V: TRBV4-2; J: TRBJ1-3; DNA: TGTGCCAGCAGCCAAGCGAGAGACACCATATATTTT; CDR3: CASSQARDTIYF
size: once; D: TRBD2; V: TRBV4-2; J: TRBJ2-3; DNA: TGTGCCAGCAGCCAATCGCTAGCGGGGGGTGCAGATACGCAGTATTTT; CDR3: CASSQSLAGGADTQYF
size: NA; D: TRBD1; V: TRBV5-1; J: TRBJ2-7; DNA: TGCGCCAGCAGCCTGGGCCCGACAGGGTCCCTCTACGAGCAGTACTTC; CDR3: CASSLGPTGSLYEQYF
size: NA; D: NA; V: TRBV6-5; J: TRBJ2-7; DNA: TGTGCCAGCAGTCCAGGGTTCCCCTACGAGCAGTACTTC; CDR3: CASSPGFPYEQYF
size: NA; D: NA; V: TRBV7-8; J: TRBJ1-4; DNA: TGTGCCAGCAGCTTAGCCACAGGGATTGGTGAAAAACTGTTTTTT; CDR3: CASSLATGIGEKLFF
size: NA; D: TRBD1; V: TRBV7-3; J: TRBJ1-2; DNA: TGTGCCAGCAGCTTGAGCACAGGGGGCAACTATGGCTACACCTTC; CDR3: CASSLSTGGNYGYTF
size: once; D: TRBD2; V: TRBV19; J: TRBJ2-3; DNA: TGTGCCAGTAGACCCGCGGAGCGGGGGGGCACAGATACGCAGTATTTT; CDR3: CASRPAERGGTDTQYF